Listed here are 16 T cell receptor beta chains from one sample, sequenced in a study of immune evolution from preneoplasia to lung adenocarcinoma. Repertoires were generated with immunoSEQ multiplex PCR, while TCRdb's copy carries only in-frame clones and drops some. The sample contains 10,000 or so clones, roughly three quarters of which appear only once. Sequenced material: FFPE normal lung tissue adjacent to the tumor. These receptors were taken from a person between 55 and 70 years old with lung adenocarcinoma. Some clones in this sample may be carry-over from other donors' samples.

Concerning this clone: A read error may account for a junction end that differs from germline. The CDR3 region is CATSGDRAEAYTF. CDR3 DNA sequence: TGTGCCACCAGCGGAGATCGGGCAGAAGCATACACCTTC. This chain uses TRBV15 with TRBJ1-2; no clear D. Germline V lookup: CDR1 LNHNV, CDR2 YYDKDF (reference sequence). The CDR3 runs 13 residues.

The chain uses TRBV11-2 and TRBJ2-7, with no clear D. The CDR3 consists of 13 residues. V lost 1 base and J 0 bases, leaving 4 bases between the germline ends. Germline V gene lookup returns CDR1 SGHAT and CDR2 FQNNGV. The CDR3 is CASSLAGSYEQYF. Here the CDR3 DNA reads TGTGCCAGCAGCTTAGCCGGCTCCTACGAGCAGTACTTC.

The rearrangement joins TRBV12-5 to TRBJ2-1; D not certain. Trimming left V 0 bases short and J 6 bases short, with 24 bases between. The CDR3 sequence is 19 residues long. CDR1 LGHNT and CDR2 FRNRAP come from the germline V gene. This chain's CDR3 is CASGLVLFGRFRFGNEQFF. In DNA, the CDR3 is TGTGCTAGTGGTTTGGTACTTTTCGGCCGTTTTAGGTTTGGCAATGAGCAGTTCTTC.

The chain couples TRBV4-1 to TRBJ1-2; the D is unclear. V lost 1 base, J lost 4 bases, and 13 bases lay in between. Looked up from germline, CDR1 is MGHRA and CDR2 is YSYEKL. The CDR3 contains 15 residues. The DNA of the CDR3 is TGCGCCAGCAGCCAAGGTTTCCAGGCCCCCTATGGCTACACCTTC. Translation gives CASSQGFQAPYGYTF.

In its sample, this clone was seen once. The chain links TRBV28 to TRBJ2-1; TRBD1 aligns across 10 bases. This CDR3 comprises 19 residues. V was clipped by 6 bases and J by 7 bases; unmatched bases: 21. The germline gives CDR1 MDHEN, CDR2 SYDVKM. CDR3 bases: TGTGCCAGCAGCTCTCCGGGACAGGGGAATGGAAGGGCAGCAAATGAGCAGTTCTTC. Amino acids: CASSSPGQGNGRAANEQFF.

This clone was observed a single time. The chain links TRBV7-3 to TRBJ2-5; possibly TRBD1 or TRBD2 for D (5 bases each). V gave up 5 bases and J gave up 5 bases, with 12 bases separating them. The CDR3 has 13 amino acids. The germline CDR1 and CDR2 sequences are SGHTA and FQGTGA. For the CDR3, the DNA is TGTGCCAGCAGCCCCGGGGCCTCGGAGACCCAGTACTTC. Its translation is CASSPGASETQYF.

This chain joins TRBV4-2 and TRBJ2-2; D may be TRBD2 (5 bases). The CDR3 runs 16 residues. Between the trimmed V and J ends, which lost 0 bases and 6 bases, there was a span of 14 bases. Germline CDR1 LGHNA, CDR2 YNFKEQ. CDR3 coding DNA: TGTGCCAGCAGCCAAGATAAGCTAGCAATTGCCGGGGAGCTGTTTTTT. Translating gives CASSQDKLAIAGELFF.

This clone showed up just a few times. The chain carries TRBV7-9 and TRBJ1-3, with D maybe TRBD1 (5 bases). The V and J ends lost 5 bases and 2 bases respectively, with 13 bases between them. The CDR3 runs 15 residues. Germline assignment: CDR1 SEHNR and CDR2 FQNEAQ (reference sequence). The chain's CDR3 is CASSPYGTTGNTIYF. For the CDR3, the DNA is TGTGCCAGCAGCCCCTATGGGACGACTGGAAACACCATATATTTT.

The sample holds one count of this clone. The genes are TRBV6-6 and TRBJ1-1, with unresolved D. V was pared by 8 bases and J by 10 bases, with 11 bases between. The CDR3 runs 10 residues. The germline V gene encodes CDR1 MNHNY and CDR2 SVGAGI (reference sequence). This chain's CDR3 is CASRRVAAFF. The CDR3 region has the DNA TGTGCCAGCCGGAGGGTGGCAGCTTTCTTT.

The chain joins TRBV20-1 to TRBJ2-7; D remains unclear. V was trimmed by 1 base and J by 3 bases, leaving 4 bases between them. Germline V gene sequence: CDR1 DFQATT, CDR2 SNEGSKA (reference sequence). CDR3 length: 11 residues. CDR3 in amino acids: CSARGGYEQYF. CDR3 DNA: TGCAGTGCTAGAGGGGGCTACGAGCAGTACTTC.

The CDR3 nucleotides read TGCGCCAGCAGCCTAAGCGGGGGGGCGGTCAATGAGCAGTTCTTC. Translated: CASSLSGGAVNEQFF. The chain recombines TRBV5-1 with TRBJ2-1, with 10 positions matching TRBD2. The junction had 7 bases not matched to a gene; V was cut back by 4 bases and J by 6 bases. The CDR3 covers 15 residues. Germline V gene data show CDR1 as SGHRS and CDR2 as YFSETQ.

This rearrangement joins TRBV5-6 to TRBJ2-3; D perhaps matches TRBD2 (6 bases). From germline, CDR1 is SGHDT and CDR2 YYEEEE. The CDR3 sequence is 18 residues long. Trimming removed 1 base from V and 4 bases from J, with 22 bases in between. The CDR3 spells CASSLFAGPLARSDTQYF. CDR3 DNA sequence: TGTGCCAGCAGCTTGTTTGCGGGCCCGCTAGCGCGTTCAGATACGCAGTATTTT.

This chain uses TRBV15 with TRBJ2-5, with 11 bases that match TRBD2. This CDR3 has 17 amino acids. The germline gives CDR1 LNHNV, CDR2 YYDKDF (reference sequence). V shed 2 bases, J shed 3 bases, and the junction held 8 bases outside the gene matches. The CDR3 spells CATSRQRILAGEETQYF. The CDR3 bases are TGTGCCACCAGCAGACAGCGTATACTAGCGGGAGAAGAGACCCAGTACTTC.

The gene calls are TRBV9 and TRBJ1-1; weak D call: TRBD1 (6 bases). This CDR3 has 15 residues. The V end lost 4 bases, the J end lost 1 base, and 14 bases lay between the germline ends. Germline values: CDR1 SGDLS, CDR2 YYNGEE. As DNA, the CDR3 is TGTGCCAGCAGCAAAGGGGGGGGAGGGAACACTGAAGCTTTCTTT. This gives the protein CASSKGGGGNTEAFF.

The chain uses TRBV11-3 and TRBJ2-5; D perhaps matches TRBD2 (5 bases). V lost 5 bases, J lost 5 bases, and 12 bases lay in between. CDR3 length equals 13 residues. Germline values: CDR1 SGHNT, CDR2 YENEEA. Written as DNA, the CDR3 is TGTGCCAGCAGCCGGGGATGGACGGAGACCCAGTACTTC. Encoded protein: CASSRGWTETQYF.

The chain is built from TRBV6-5 and TRBJ1-2, with 7 positions matching TRBD1. This CDR3 contains 13 residues. In germline, CDR1 is MNHEY, CDR2 SVGAGI. Trimming took 10 bases from V and 3 from J; bases not matched to a gene: 8. The CDR3 region has the DNA TGTGCCACGAAAACAGGGGCCCACTATGGCTACACCTTC. Encoded protein: CATKTGAHYGYTF.